What follows are 5 T cell receptor beta chains derived from one specimen sequenced in a study of post-analysis software for immune sequencing data. Built from TCR beta cDNA, the libraries had unique molecular identifiers in them. TCRdb reprocessed the PCR reads via MiXCR and lists one record per CDR3 protein. The sample holds hundreds of thousands of distinct CDR3 sequences, approximately 50% seen once. Regarding the study as a whole: Five or six TRBV segments, TRBV5-6, TRBV5-1 and TRBV20-1 among them, were found more frequent in patients than controls.

These receptors' antigens are unknown. Sequencing input: blood. The receptors here all came from a girl under 18 with multiple sclerosis.

The rearrangement uses TRBV20-1 and TRBJ1-6, with D tentatively TRBD1 (6 bases). Per germline, CDR1 DFQATT and CDR2 SNEGSKA (reference sequence). V lost 0 bases, J lost 7 bases, and 19 bases lay in between. The CDR3 consists of 17 residues. The CDR3 loop reads CSARDPRQGIRNSPLHF. CDR3 DNA: TGCAGTGCTAGAGACCCTAGGCAGGGGATAAGAAATTCACCCCTCCACTTT.

This clonotype was observed a handful of times. The CDR3 loop is CASSSLAFETQYF. The CDR3 DNA is TGTGCCAGCAGTTCCCTAGCGTTTGAAACCCAGTACTTC. This chain uses TRBV12-3 or TRBV12-4 with TRBJ2-5; D may be TRBD2 (6 bases). The CDR3 consists of 13 residues. The V gene lost 4 bases and the J gene lost 8 bases, with 14 bases spanning the gap.

The V call is TRBV11-2, the J call TRBJ2-1; 15 bases map to TRBD2. After removal of 3 bases from V and 2 bases from J, the junction contained 5 bases not matched to a gene. This CDR3 contains 18 residues. Per germline, CDR1 SGHAT and CDR2 FQNNGV. The CDR3 nucleotides are TGTGCCAGCAGCTTCCAGGGACTAGCGGGAGGACCCTACAATGAGCAGTTCTTC. Its protein product is CASSFQGLAGGPYNEQFF.

In DNA form, the CDR3 reads TGCAGTGCTAGGTCGGGACAGAGACAAGAGACCCAGTACTTC. Protein: CSARSGQRQETQYF. The V call is TRBV20-1, the J call TRBJ2-5; 7 bases align to TRBD1. Trimming at V came to 3 bases and at J to 2 bases, leaving 6 bases not matched to a gene. CDR3 size: 14 residues. Germline values: CDR1 DFQATT, CDR2 SNEGSKA (reference sequence).

V gene TRBV15 combines with J gene TRBJ1-5; D is perhaps TRBD1 (5 bases). The CDR3 runs 17 residues. V dropped 0 bases and J dropped 0 bases, with 12 bases sitting between them. Germline lookup yields CDR1 LNHNV and CDR2 YYDKDF (reference sequence). The CDR3 coding sequence is TGTGCCACCAGCAGAGATCGGACGGGACTTAGCAATCAGCCCCAGCATTTT. Protein sequence: CATSRDRTGLSNQPQHF.